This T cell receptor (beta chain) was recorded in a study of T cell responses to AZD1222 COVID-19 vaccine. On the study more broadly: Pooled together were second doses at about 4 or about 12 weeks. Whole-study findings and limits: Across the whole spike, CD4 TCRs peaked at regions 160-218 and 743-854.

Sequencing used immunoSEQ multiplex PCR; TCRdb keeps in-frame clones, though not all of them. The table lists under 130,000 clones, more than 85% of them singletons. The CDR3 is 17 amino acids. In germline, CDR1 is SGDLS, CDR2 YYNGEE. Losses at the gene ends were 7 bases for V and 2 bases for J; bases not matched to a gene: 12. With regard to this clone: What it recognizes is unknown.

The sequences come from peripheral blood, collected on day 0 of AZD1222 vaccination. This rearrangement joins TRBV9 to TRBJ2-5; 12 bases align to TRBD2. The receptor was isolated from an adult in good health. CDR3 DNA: TGTGCCAGCTCCGGGGCCGGACTAGCGGGACCGCAAGAGACCCAGTACTTC. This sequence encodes CASSGAGLAGPQETQYF.